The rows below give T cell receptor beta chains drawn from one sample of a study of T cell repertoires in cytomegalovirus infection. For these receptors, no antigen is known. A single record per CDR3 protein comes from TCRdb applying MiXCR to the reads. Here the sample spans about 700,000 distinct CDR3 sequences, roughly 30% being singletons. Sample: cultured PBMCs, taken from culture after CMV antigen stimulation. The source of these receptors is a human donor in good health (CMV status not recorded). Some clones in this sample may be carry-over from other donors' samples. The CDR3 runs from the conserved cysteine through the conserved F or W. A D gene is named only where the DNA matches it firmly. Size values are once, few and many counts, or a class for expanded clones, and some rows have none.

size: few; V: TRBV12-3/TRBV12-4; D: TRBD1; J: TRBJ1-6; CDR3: CASSPGQGFSPLHF; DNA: TGTGCCAGCAGTCCGGGACAGGGTTTTTCACCCCTCCACTTT
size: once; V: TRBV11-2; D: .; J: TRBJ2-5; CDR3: CASSIPMIHREVGTQYF; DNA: TGTGCCAGCTCAATCCCAATGATTCACAGGGAGGTAGGGACCCAGTACTTC
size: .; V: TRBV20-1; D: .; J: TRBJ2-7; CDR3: CSASVGVLSYEQYF; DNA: TGCAGTGCTAGTGTAGGCGTCCTCTCCTACGAGCAGTACTTC
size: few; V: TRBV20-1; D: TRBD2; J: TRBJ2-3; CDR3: CSARSTSGGAFGGDTQYF; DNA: TGCAGTGCTAGATCGACTAGCGGGGGGGCCTTTGGGGGAGATACGCAGTATTTT
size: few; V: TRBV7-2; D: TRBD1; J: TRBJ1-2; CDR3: CASSSGTGLSSPYGYTF; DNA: TGTGCCAGCAGCTCTGGGACAGGGCTGTCTTCGCCCTATGGCTACACCTTC
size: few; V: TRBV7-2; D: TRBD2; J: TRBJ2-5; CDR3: CASSKLAFETQYF; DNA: TGTGCCAGCAGCAAACTAGCGTTCGAGACCCAGTACTTC
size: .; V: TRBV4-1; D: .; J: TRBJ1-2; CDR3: CASSQGLTGDYGYTF; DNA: TGCGCCAGCAGCCAAGGTCTGACCGGGGACTATGGCTACACCTTC
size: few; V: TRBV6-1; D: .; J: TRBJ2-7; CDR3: CASSEGTSSYEQYF; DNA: TGTGCCAGCAGTGAAGGGACGTCCTCCTACGAGCAGTACTTC
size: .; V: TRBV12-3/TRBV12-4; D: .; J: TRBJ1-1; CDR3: CASSFNLNTEAFF; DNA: TGTGCCAGCAGTTTTAATTTGAACACTGAAGCTTTCTTT
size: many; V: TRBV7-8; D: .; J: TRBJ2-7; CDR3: CASGPVSSYEQYF; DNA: TGTGCCAGCGGTCCAGTAAGCTCCTACGAGCAGTACTTC
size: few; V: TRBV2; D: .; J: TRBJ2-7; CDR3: CASSVGEQYF; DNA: TGTGCCAGCAGTGTTGGAGAGCAGTACTTC
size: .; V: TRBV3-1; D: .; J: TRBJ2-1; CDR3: CASSQDSGIYNEQFF; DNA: TGTGCCAGCAGCCAAGATAGCGGAATCTACAATGAGCAGTTCTTC
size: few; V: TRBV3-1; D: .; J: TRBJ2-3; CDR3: CASSQLPLGRGTDTQYF; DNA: TGTGCCAGCAGCCAACTCCCCCTGGGGAGGGGGACAGATACGCAGTATTTT
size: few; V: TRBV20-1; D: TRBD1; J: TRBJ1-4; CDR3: CSATRQGPWEKLFF; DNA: TGCAGTGCTACCCGACAGGGCCCTTGGGAAAAACTGTTTTTT
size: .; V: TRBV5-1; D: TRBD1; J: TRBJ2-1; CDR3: CASSLTGQGFDEQFF; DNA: TGCGCCAGCAGCTTGACAGGACAGGGGTTCGATGAGCAGTTCTTC
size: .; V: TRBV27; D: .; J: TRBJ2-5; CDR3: CASSLGPISTQYF; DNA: TGTGCCAGCAGTTTAGGTCCAATCTCGACCCAGTACTTC
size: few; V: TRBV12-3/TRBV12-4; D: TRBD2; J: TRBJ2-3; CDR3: CASSFSGRRDTQYF; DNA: TGTGCCAGCAGTTTTAGCGGGAGGCGCGATACGCAGTATTTT
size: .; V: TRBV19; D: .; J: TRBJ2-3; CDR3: CASSGSGAATQYF; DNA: TGTGCCAGTAGCGGGAGTGGTGCAGCTACGCAGTATTTT
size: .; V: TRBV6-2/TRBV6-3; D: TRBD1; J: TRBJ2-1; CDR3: CASSSRQGGSYNEQFF; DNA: TGTGCCAGCAGTTCCCGACAGGGGGGTTCCTACAATGAGCAGTTCTTC
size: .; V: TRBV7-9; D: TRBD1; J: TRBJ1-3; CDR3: CASSLGQIISGNTIYF; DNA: TGTGCCAGCAGCCTGGGACAGATCATCTCTGGAAACACCATATATTTT
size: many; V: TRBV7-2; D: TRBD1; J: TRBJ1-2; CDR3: CASSPDRAYGYTF; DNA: TGTGCCAGCAGCCCCGACAGGGCCTATGGCTACACCTTC
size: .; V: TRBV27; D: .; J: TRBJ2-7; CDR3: CASSFRASGLGLVSYEQYF; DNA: TGTGCCAGCAGTTTTAGAGCCTCGGGACTCGGGTTAGTCTCCTACGAGCAGTACTTC
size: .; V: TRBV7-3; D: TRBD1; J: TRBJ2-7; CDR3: CASSRRDRGRFSYEQYF; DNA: TGTGCCAGCAGCCGCCGGGACAGAGGACGGTTCTCCTACGAGCAGTACTTC
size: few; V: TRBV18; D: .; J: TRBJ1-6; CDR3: CASSKRASGDSPLHF; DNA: TGTGCCAGCTCAAAACGGGCCTCCGGAGATTCACCCCTCCACTTT
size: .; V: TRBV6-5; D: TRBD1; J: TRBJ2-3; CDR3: CASSYHRTGASTDTQYF; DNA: TGTGCCAGCAGTTATCACCGGACAGGGGCTAGCACAGATACGCAGTATTTT
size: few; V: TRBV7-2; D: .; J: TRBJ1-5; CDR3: CASSLRRAGRRSNQPQHF; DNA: TGTGCCAGCAGTCTCCGACGGGCCGGACGTCGGAGCAATCAGCCCCAGCATTTT
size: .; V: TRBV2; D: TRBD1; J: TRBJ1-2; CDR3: CASLPGQGSYGYTF; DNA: TGTGCCAGTCTCCCGGGACAGGGTTCCTATGGCTACACCTTC
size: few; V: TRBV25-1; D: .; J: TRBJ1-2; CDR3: CASSSGLTGGYTF; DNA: TGTGCCAGCAGTTCCGGCCTAACCGGTGGCTACACCTTC
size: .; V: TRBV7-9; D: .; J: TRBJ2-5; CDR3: CASHGGGETQYF; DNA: TGTGCCAGCCACGGGGGAGGCGAGACCCAGTACTTC
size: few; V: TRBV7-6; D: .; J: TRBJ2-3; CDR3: CASSLGQAFRTDTQYF; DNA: TGTGCCAGCAGCTTAGGGCAGGCATTTCGCACAGATACGCAGTATTTT
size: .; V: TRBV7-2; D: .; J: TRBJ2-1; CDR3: CASSLTRTKNEQFF; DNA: TGTGCCAGCAGCTTGACGAGGACGAAGAATGAGCAGTTCTTC
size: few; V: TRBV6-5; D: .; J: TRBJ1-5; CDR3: CASSSQREPQHF; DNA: TGTGCCAGCAGTTCACAGCGAGAGCCCCAGCATTTT
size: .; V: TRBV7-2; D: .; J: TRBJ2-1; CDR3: CASSSGWAVGEQFF; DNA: TGCGCCAGCAGCTCGGGGTGGGCTGTAGGGGAGCAGTTCTTC
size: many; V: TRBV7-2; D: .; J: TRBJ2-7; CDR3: CASRLAGGGNYEQYF; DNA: TGTGCCAGCAGGTTAGCAGGCGGCGGGAACTACGAGCAGTACTTC
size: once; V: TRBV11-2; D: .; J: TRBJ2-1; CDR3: CASSLISASSYNEQFF; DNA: TGTGCCAGCAGCTTAATTTCCGCCAGCTCCTACAATGAGCAGTTCTTC
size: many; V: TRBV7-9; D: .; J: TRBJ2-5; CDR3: CASSPPGSVETQYF; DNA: TGTGCCAGCAGCCCCCCGGGGAGCGTGGAGACCCAGTACTTC
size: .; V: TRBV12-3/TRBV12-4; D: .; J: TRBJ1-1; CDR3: CASSLVPSREAFF; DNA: TGTGCCAGCAGTTTGGTCCCGAGTAGGGAAGCTTTCTTT
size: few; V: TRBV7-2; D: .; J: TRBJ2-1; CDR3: CASSLYPAAHNEQFF; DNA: TGTGCCAGCAGCTTATATCCAGCGGCCCACAATGAGCAGTTCTTC
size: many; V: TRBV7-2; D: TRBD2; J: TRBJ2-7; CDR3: CASSPWGGLAGEDEQYF; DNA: TGTGCCAGCAGCCCATGGGGGGGACTAGCGGGAGAAGACGAGCAGTACTTC
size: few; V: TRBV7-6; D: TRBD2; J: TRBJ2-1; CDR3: CASSPRTSGSFNEQFF; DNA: TGTGCCAGCAGCCCACGGACTAGCGGGAGTTTCAATGAGCAGTTCTTC
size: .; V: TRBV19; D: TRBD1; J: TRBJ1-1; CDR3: CASSVNRGGTEAFF; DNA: TGTGCCAGTAGCGTTAACAGGGGAGGCACTGAAGCTTTCTTT
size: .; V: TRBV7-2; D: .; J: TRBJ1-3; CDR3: CASSLSWVRHGNTIYF; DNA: TGTGCCAGCAGCTTAAGTTGGGTTCGGCATGGAAACACCATATATTTT
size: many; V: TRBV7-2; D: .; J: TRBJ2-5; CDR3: CASSSSPGREETQYF; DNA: TGTGCCAGCAGCTCCTCACCGGGACGGGAAGAGACCCAGTACTTC
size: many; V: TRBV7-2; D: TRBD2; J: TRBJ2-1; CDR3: CASSDPGGSSYNEQFF; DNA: TGTGCCAGCAGCGATCCCGGCGGGAGCTCCTACAATGAGCAGTTCTTC
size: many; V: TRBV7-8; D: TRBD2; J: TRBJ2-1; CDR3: CASSSLPGLALYNEQFF; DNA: TGTGCCAGCAGCTCCCTTCCAGGACTAGCGTTATACAATGAGCAGTTCTTC
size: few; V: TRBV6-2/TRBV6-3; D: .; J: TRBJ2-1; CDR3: CASSYYARGVEQFF; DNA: TGTGCCAGCAGTTACTACGCCAGAGGGGTTGAGCAGTTCTTC
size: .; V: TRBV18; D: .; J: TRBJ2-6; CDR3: CASSPGTANANVLTF; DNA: TGTGCCAGCTCACCTGGGACGGCAAATGCCAACGTCCTGACTTTC
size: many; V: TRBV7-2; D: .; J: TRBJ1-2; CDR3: CASSLVTGNYGYTF; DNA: TGTGCCAGCAGCTTAGTCACAGGCAACTATGGCTACACCTTC
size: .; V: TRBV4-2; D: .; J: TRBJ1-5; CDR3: CASSQELGSIKPQHF; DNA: TGTGCCAGCAGCCAAGAGCTGGGCTCGATCAAGCCCCAGCATTTT
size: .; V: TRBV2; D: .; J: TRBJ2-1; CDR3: CASREKLSSYNEQFF; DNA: TGTGCCAGCAGGGAAAAACTGAGCTCCTACAATGAGCAGTTCTTC
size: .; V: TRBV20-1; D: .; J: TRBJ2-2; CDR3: CSARRGAGELFF; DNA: TGCAGTGCGAGAAGGGGTGCCGGGGAGCTGTTTTTT